This TCR beta chain was obtained from a study of post-analysis software for immune sequencing data. General study points: Relative to controls, patients had about 5 TRBV segments at higher frequency, with TRBV5-6, TRBV5-1 and TRBV20-1 among these.

Tagging with unique molecular identifiers was a feature of the TCR beta cDNA libraries. Input amounts of 1 to 10 million T cells were used. These gave some 500,000 cDNA molecules, so each molecule approximated one T cell. TCRdb fed the PCR reads into MiXCR, producing one record per CDR3 protein. The sample consists of hundreds of thousands of distinct CDR3 sequences, 25% to 30% of them appearing once. Germline loops: CDR1 WNHNN, CDR2 SYGVQD (reference sequence). The CDR3 extends over 14 amino acids. The V end was cut by 6 bases, the J end by 5 bases, with 16 bases between. A remark on this clonotype: Its antigen remains unknown.

The sample comprised blood. The TCR sequence derives from a girl under 18 with multiple sclerosis. The J gene is TRBJ2-5, the V gene TRBV10-1; D unclear. For the CDR3, the DNA is TGCGCCAGCAGCCCAATACCGGGCAGGGAGACCCAGTACTTC. Its translation: CASSPIPGRETQYF.